This entry lists 29 T cell receptor beta chains sequenced from one sample in a study of T cell responses to AZD1222 COVID-19 vaccine. Assay: immunoSEQ multiplex PCR; the TCRdb copy retains only in-frame clones and omits some. The sample carries 150,000 to 200,000 clones, approximately 93% recorded once. The specimen was peripheral blood, collected on day 0 of AZD1222 vaccination. These receptors were collected from an adult in good health.

This clone was recorded only once. The rearrangement links TRBV6-5 to TRBJ1-3, with 10 nucleotides matching TRBD1. CDR3 size: 14 residues. V dropped 6 bases and J dropped 7; count of bases not matched to a gene: 6. The germline V gene encodes CDR1 MNHEY and CDR2 SVGAGI. The CDR3 nucleotides read TGTGCCAGCAGCCGGGACAGGGGAAGGAACACCATATATTTT. Translating it yields CASSRDRGRNTIYF.

V is TRBV5-1 and J is TRBJ1-1, with 8 nucleotides matching TRBD1. There are 15 residues in the CDR3. V was clipped by 0 bases and J by 2 bases; unmatched bases: 3. Germline V lookup: CDR1 SGHRS, CDR2 YFSETQ. CDR3 loop: CASSLGGTGNTEAFF. The DNA of the CDR3 is TGCGCCAGCAGCTTGGGCGGGACAGGTAACACTGAAGCTTTCTTT. Supplemented by reference TRBV5-1 and TRBJ1-1, the full variable domain reads KAGVTQTPRYLIKTRGQQVTLSCSPISGHRSVSWYQQTPGQGLQFLFEYFSETQRNKGNFPGRFSGRQFSNSRSEMNVSTLELGDSALYLCASSLGGTGNTEAFFGQGTRLTVV.

CDR3 DNA sequence: TGTGCCAGTAGTCCCCTAGGAGGCCCCTACGAGCAGTACTTC. The encoded protein is CASSPLGGPYEQYF. The V gene is TRBV19, the J gene TRBJ2-7; a weak D match, TRBD2 (5 bases). The CDR3 loop spans 14 amino acids. Per the germline V gene, CDR1 is LNHDA and CDR2 is SQIVND (reference sequence). The V end lost 5 bases, the J end lost 2 bases, and 13 bases lay between the germline ends.

V usage is TRBV6-5 and J usage is TRBJ1-1; D is unclear. Between the trimmed V and J ends, which lost 0 bases and 1 base, there was a span of 6 bases. The CDR3 loop spans 14 amino acids. Germline loops: CDR1 MNHEY, CDR2 SVGAGI. The CDR3 region has the DNA TGTGCCAGCAGTTACTCGAGACGGAACACTGAAGCTTTCTTT. Its translation is CASSYSRRNTEAFF.

This chain joins TRBV5-1 and TRBJ1-1, with 7 bases that match TRBD1. The length of the CDR3 is 15 residues. V gave up 0 bases and J gave up 5 bases; unmatched junction bases: 7. CDR1 is SGHRS and CDR2 is YFSETQ in the germline V gene. CDR3 amino acids: CASSLARAGGTEAFF. The CDR3 bases are TGCGCCAGCAGCTTGGCCCGGGCAGGGGGTACTGAAGCTTTCTTT.

As DNA, the CDR3 is TGTGCCAGTAGTATCAAGGCCCCAAGGGAGCAGTACTTC. It specifies CASSIKAPREQYF. The chain couples TRBV19 to TRBJ2-7; D is unclear. The germline CDR1 and CDR2 sequences are LNHDA and SQIVND (reference sequence). This CDR3 is 13 amino acids long. V gave up 3 bases and J gave up 7 bases, with 13 bases separating them.

The rearrangement uses TRBV11-2 and TRBJ2-7; maybe TRBD2 (6 bases). V lost 5 bases and J 0 bases, leaving 14 bases between the germline ends. Per germline, CDR1 SGHAT and CDR2 FQNNGV. The length of the CDR3 is 15 residues. CDR3 bases: TGTGCCAGCAGCCTGGGGGGTAGGTTCTCCTACGAGCAGTACTTC. As protein: CASSLGGRFSYEQYF.

This chain uses TRBV6-5 with TRBJ2-7; 7 bases match TRBD1. V dropped 6 bases and J dropped 3; count of bases not matched to a gene: 11. The CDR3 has 15 amino acids. Looked up from germline, CDR1 is MNHEY and CDR2 is SVGAGI. The CDR3 protein is CASSMGQSTFYEQYF. The CDR3 DNA reads as TGTGCCAGCAGCATGGGACAGTCAACCTTCTACGAGCAGTACTTC.

The chain has TRBV5-1 and TRBJ1-2; D ambiguous. V gave up 2 bases and J gave up 3 bases, with 8 bases separating them. The CDR3 sequence is 13 residues long. In germline, CDR1 is SGHRS, CDR2 YFSETQ. CDR3 residues: CASSLNRDYGYTF. DNA for the CDR3: TGCGCCAGCAGCTTAAACAGAGACTATGGCTACACCTTC.

This clone was found once. The chain employs TRBV7-9 and TRBJ2-1, with D possibly being TRBD1 (7 bases). The CDR3 length is 12 residues. Germline assignment: CDR1 SEHNR and CDR2 FQNEAQ (reference sequence). Trimming removed 10 bases from V and 9 bases from J, with 16 bases in between. CDR3 coding DNA: TGTGCCACCAGGGCAGGGGGGTCTGAGCAGTTCTTC. Its protein is CATRAGGSEQFF. The whole variable domain, filled in from reference TRBV7-9 and TRBJ2-1, reads DTGVSQNPRHKITKRGQNVTFRCDPISEHNRLYWYRQTLGQGPEFLTYFQNEAQLEKSRLLSDRFSAERPKGSFSTLEIQRTEQGDSAMYLCATRAGGSEQFFGPGTRLTVL.

The count of this clone is one. The chain uses TRBV5-1 and TRBJ1-3, with TRBD1 identical over 7 bases. This CDR3 is built from 15 residues. From germline, CDR1 is SGHRS and CDR2 YFSETQ. The ends lost 3 bases at V and 0 bases at J; junction bases unmatched: 3. CDR3 sequence: CASSSGDSSGNTIYF. For the CDR3, the DNA is TGCGCCAGCAGCTCTGGGGACAGCTCTGGAAACACCATATATTTT.

The sample holds one count of this clone. The chain is built from TRBV10-2 and TRBJ1-1; D might be TRBD1 (6 bases). This CDR3 has 13 residues. Germline loops: CDR1 WSHSY, CDR2 SAAADI. V was pared by 11 bases and J by 5 bases, with 18 bases between. The DNA for the CDR3 is TGCGCCTGTCGACAGGCTTTTTGGACTGAAGCTTTCTTT. It is translated as CACRQAFWTEAFF.

This clone was recorded once. The chain employs TRBV5-1 and TRBJ2-1; 10 nucleotides agree with TRBD2. V gave up 4 bases and J gave up 6 bases; unmatched junction bases: 10. The CDR3 loop spans 16 amino acids. CDR1 is SGHRS and CDR2 is YFSETQ in the germline V gene. The CDR3 sequence: CASSVPLAGDVNEQFF. DNA of the CDR3: TGCGCCAGCAGCGTCCCCCTAGCGGGAGACGTCAATGAGCAGTTCTTC.

This clone has just one count. The J gene is TRBJ2-3, the V gene TRBV19; D is unclear. With 3 bases removed from V and 4 bases from J, the gap between germline ends came to 14 bases. CDR3 size: 15 residues. The germline gives CDR1 LNHDA, CDR2 SQIVND (reference sequence). CDR3 DNA: TGTGCCAGTAGTATCGAAGGTAATCGGGCAGATACGCAGTATTTT. Amino acids: CASSIEGNRADTQYF.

The gene calls are TRBV3-1 (or the pseudogene TRBV3-2) and TRBJ1-5; no clear D gene. The germline V gene has CDR1 LGHDT and CDR2 YNNKEL (reference sequence). CDR3 size: 16 residues. V gave up 0 bases and J gave up 3 bases, with 12 bases separating them. DNA for the CDR3: TGTGCCAGCAGCCAAGAATTCCGGGGTGTCAATCAGCCCCAGCATTTT. Amino acids: CASSQEFRGVNQPQHF.

Turning to this clone: In the same sample, other DNA sequences code for this CDR3. CDR3 region: CASSLVREQYF. For the CDR3, the DNA is TGTGCCAGCAGCTTAGTCCGCGAGCAGTACTTC. The chain recombines TRBV11-2 with TRBJ2-7; D is unclear. Trimming removed 1 base at V and 6 bases at J, with 4 bases between. Looked up from germline, CDR1 is SGHAT and CDR2 is FQNNGV. The CDR3 loop spans 11 amino acids.

This chain uses TRBV29-1 with TRBJ2-1, with D perhaps TRBD2 (6 bases). The CDR3 loop spans 11 amino acids. V dropped 7 bases and J dropped 13 bases, with 17 bases sitting between them. In germline, CDR1 is SQVTM, CDR2 ANQGSEA. Here the CDR3 DNA reads TGCAGCGGAGGGAGGAGCGGCCTACAGTTCTTC. Its translation is CSGGRSGLQFF.

This chain links TRBV7-2 with TRBJ2-1, with unresolved D. Germline V gives CDR1 SGHTA, CDR2 FQGNSA. The V end was cut by 5 bases, the J end by 4 bases, with 12 bases between. The CDR3 loop spans 14 amino acids. In DNA, the CDR3 is TGTGCCAGCAGCATCTTAGACTTTTACAATGAGCAGTTCTTC. This translates into CASSILDFYNEQFF.

The chain is built from TRBV5-1 and TRBJ1-2, with TRBD1 matching over 8 bases. The CDR3 is 14 amino acids. Looked up from germline, CDR1 is SGHRS and CDR2 is YFSETQ. V gave up 0 bases and J gave up 8 bases; unmatched junction bases: 6. For the CDR3, the DNA is TGCGCCAGCAGCTTGGAACAGGGGGAGGGAGGCTACACCTTC. Amino acid sequence: CASSLEQGEGGYTF.

This clone showed up just once. The chain is built from TRBV27 and TRBJ2-1; TRBD1 is a possible D gene (6 bases). Trimming pared 5 bases from V and 2 bases from J, leaving 13 bases between. The CDR3 runs to 15 residues. Germline CDR1 and CDR2: MNHEY and SMNVEV (reference sequence). The CDR3 spells CASSNRDTPYNEQFF. CDR3 in DNA: TGTGCCAGCAGTAACCGGGACACCCCCTACAATGAGCAGTTCTTC.

This clone was detected a few times. The chain uses TRBV7-2 and TRBJ2-5, with a weak D call TRBD2 (5 bases). The germline V and J ends were trimmed by 4 bases and 5 bases, with 11 bases remaining between them. The germline gives CDR1 SGHTA, CDR2 FQGNSA. CDR3 length: 13 residues. The CDR3, as DNA: TGTGCCAGCAGCTCTAGCCCGGTTGAGACCCAGTACTTC. Amino acid sequence: CASSSSPVETQYF.

V and J are TRBV7-8 and TRBJ1-1; TRBD1 might be the D (5 bases). The CDR3 totals 17 residues. V dropped 1 base and J dropped 5 bases, with 20 bases sitting between them. The germline V gene encodes CDR1 SGHVS and CDR2 FQNEAQ. The CDR3 here is CASSLGRLVGGGTEAFF. The CDR3 nucleotides read TGTGCCAGCAGCTTAGGGCGGCTTGTCGGGGGTGGGACTGAAGCTTTCTTT.

The chain employs TRBV23-1 and TRBJ1-2; 8 positions match TRBD1. TRBV23-1 is given ORF status, its function remaining uncertain. Trimming cost V 3 bases and J 5 bases; bases outside gene matches: 2. This CDR3 region has 13 residues. The CDR3: CASSHRGHYGYTF. For the CDR3, the DNA is TGCGCCAGCAGTCACAGGGGGCATTATGGCTACACCTTC.

The chain carries TRBV15 and TRBJ1-5; 12 bases agree with TRBD1. Germline-derived CDR1 and CDR2 are LNHNV and YYDKDF (reference sequence). V shed 3 bases, J shed 10 bases, and the junction held 22 bases outside the gene matches. The CDR3 totals 20 residues. This chain's CDR3 is CATSRPQGQGARVIDLPQHF. CDR3 DNA sequence: TGTGCCACCAGCAGGCCTCAGGGACAGGGGGCGAGGGTTATAGATCTTCCCCAGCATTTT.

This clone was observed a handful of times. The chain is built from TRBV3-1 (or the pseudogene TRBV3-2) and TRBJ2-3; 10 bases fit TRBD2. This CDR3 comprises 13 residues. After removal of 7 bases from V and 9 bases from J, the junction contained 7 bases not matched to a gene. Germline V gives CDR1 LGHDT, CDR2 YNNKEL (reference sequence). Here the CDR3 reads CASTLAGERTQYF. In nucleotides, the CDR3 is TGTGCCAGCACCCTAGCGGGAGAGAGGACGCAGTATTTT.

V usage is TRBV5-8 and J usage is TRBJ1-2; no reliable D call. Trimming cost V 3 bases and J 7 bases, with 16 bases left between them. The germline V gene has CDR1 SGHTS and CDR2 YDEGEE. This CDR3 is built from 14 residues. The CDR3 protein is CASSSRWILSGYTF. The CDR3 nucleotides are TGTGCCAGCAGCTCGAGATGGATCTTGTCTGGCTACACCTTC.

This chain uses TRBV19 with TRBJ1-2; D is possibly TRBD1 (6 bases). The length of the CDR3 is 14 residues. Trimming removed 6 bases from V and 4 bases from J, with 15 bases in between. The germline CDR1 and CDR2 sequences are LNHDA and SQIVND (reference sequence). In DNA form, the CDR3 reads TGTGCCAGTAGCCTCGGGGGGGCTCCCTATGGCTACACCTTC. Protein sequence: CASSLGGAPYGYTF.

J is TRBJ2-5 and V is TRBV19; 8 bases are shared with TRBD2. Germline CDR1 LNHDA, CDR2 SQIVND (reference sequence). Losses at the gene ends were 3 bases for V and 5 bases for J; bases not matched to a gene: 11. The CDR3 consists of 16 residues. The CDR3 loop is CASSIRSGGTGETQYF. The CDR3 bases are TGTGCCAGTAGTATTAGAAGCGGGGGCACCGGGGAGACCCAGTACTTC.

The chain uses TRBV29-1 and TRBJ2-3; tentative D call: TRBD1 (5 bases). Trimming cost V 4 bases and J 2 bases, with 10 bases left between them. CDR3 size: 13 residues. Germline-derived CDR1 and CDR2 are SQVTM and ANQGSEA. Here the CDR3 reads CSVGGRVTDTQYF. The CDR3 region has the DNA TGCAGCGTTGGGGGCAGAGTCACAGATACGCAGTATTTT.